A single sample gave rise to the 21 T cell receptor beta chains below, sequenced in a study of shared clonotypes between healthy human individuals. TCRdb's copy holds only in-frame clones and misses some; the assay was immunoSEQ multiplex PCR. The sample yields roughly 2,300,000 clones, 85% to 95% seen once. The sample comprised naive CD4+ T cells from PBMCs. Subset specified: CD45RA+ positively selected. These receptors all come from a man aged 18-30 years in good health. Some clones in this sample may be carry-over from other donors' samples.

This chain uses TRBV2 with TRBJ2-5; 7 nucleotides match TRBD1. Germline loops: CDR1 SNHLY, CDR2 FYNNEI. The CDR3 runs to 14 residues. Trimming took 6 bases from V and 1 from J; bases not matched to a gene: 5. The CDR3 DNA follows: TGTGCCAGCAGGACAGGGTTCGGCCAAGAGACCCAGTACTTC. Its translation: CASRTGFGQETQYF.

This clone was counted once. This chain links TRBV2 with TRBJ2-3; D is tentatively TRBD1 or TRBD2 (6 bases each). This CDR3 is built from 14 residues. Germline CDR1 reads SNHLY; CDR2 reads FYNNEI. V lost 6 bases and J 0 bases, leaving 10 bases between the germline ends. The CDR3 protein is CASRGGGSTDTQYF. CDR3 DNA sequence: TGTGCCAGCAGGGGGGGCGGTAGCACAGATACGCAGTATTTT.

Here the CDR3 reads CASSAPGQVHTEAFF. CDR3 nucleotides: TGTGCCAGCAGCGCACCGGGACAGGTTCACACTGAAGCTTTCTTT. The J gene is TRBJ1-1, the V gene TRBV5-8; 8 nucleotides agree with TRBD1. The CDR3 has 15 amino acids. Germline CDR1 and CDR2: SGHTS and YDEGEE. J was trimmed by 3 bases and V by 4 bases; bases with no gene match: 8.

The chain employs TRBV6-5 and TRBJ2-1, with 7 nucleotides matching TRBD2. The J segment lost 7 bases and the V segment lost 0 bases, leaving 9 bases of the junction unmatched. This CDR3 has 16 residues. Germline CDR1 MNHEY, CDR2 SVGAGI. The CDR3 reads CASSYSPRGRTNEQFF. Here the CDR3 DNA reads TGTGCCAGCAGTTACTCGCCCCGCGGGAGAACGAATGAGCAGTTCTTC.

The chain employs TRBV28 and TRBJ2-7; weak D call: TRBD1 (6 bases). Germline assignment: CDR1 MDHEN and CDR2 SYDVKM. V was shortened by 4 bases and J by 3 bases, with 22 bases between the two germline ends. The CDR3 has 17 residues. The CDR3 is CASSSPTITGQYYEQYF. CDR3 nucleotide sequence: TGTGCCAGCAGTTCACCCACGATTACCGGACAGTACTACGAGCAGTACTTC.

This clone was detected only once. The chain carries TRBV27 and TRBJ1-5; 10 bases line up with TRBD1. The CDR3 covers 18 residues. Germline CDR1 and CDR2: MNHEY and SMNVEV (reference sequence). Unmatched junction bases numbered 19, after V lost 7 bases and J lost 7 bases. The CDR3 DNA reads TGTGCCAGCACCCCCCCCTGGGGGGACAGGGGTTCTTTCCAGCCCCAGCATTTT. This encodes CASTPPWGDRGSFQPQHF.

The V gene is TRBV5-5, the J gene TRBJ2-2; no definite D call. V lost 5 bases, J lost 7 bases, and 6 bases lay in between. Germline V gene lookup returns CDR1 SGHKS and CDR2 YYEKEE (reference sequence). CDR3 size: 11 residues. CDR3 nucleotides: TGTGCCAGCAGGTCTGGCGGGGAGCTGTTTTTT. It specifies CASRSGGELFF.

The chain uses TRBV19 and TRBJ2-7; D gene ambiguous. CDR1 and CDR2 (germline): LNHDA, SQIVND (reference sequence). This CDR3 comprises 13 residues. The germline V and J ends were trimmed by 4 bases and 3 bases, with 10 bases remaining between them. CDR3 nucleotides: TGTGCCAGTAGTAACCCCCCCGGCTACGAGCAGTACTTC. This codes for CASSNPPGYEQYF.

Comments on this clone: Within the sample, other DNA sequences also encode this same CDR3. V and J are TRBV4-2 and TRBJ2-7, with D unresolved. Trimming pared 0 bases from V and 1 base from J, leaving 7 bases between. CDR3 length equals 14 residues. Germline V CDR1 and CDR2: LGHNA, YNFKEQ. CDR3 DNA sequence: TGTGCCAGCAGCCAAGATCGTTCATCCTACGAGCAGTACTTC. It yields the protein CASSQDRSSYEQYF.

The chain carries TRBV27 and TRBJ2-3; D might be TRBD1 (5 bases). The V end was cut by 4 bases, the J end by 0 bases, with 11 bases between. This CDR3 has 15 amino acids. Per the germline V gene, CDR1 is MNHEY and CDR2 is SMNVEV (reference sequence). The CDR3 DNA is TGTGCCAGCAGTTGGTGGACATCTAGCACAGATACGCAGTATTTT. Protein sequence: CASSWWTSSTDTQYF.

The chain employs TRBV7-2 and TRBJ2-1; TRBD2 matches 14 bases. V lost 5 bases and J lost 3; bases outside the gene matches: 9. Germline V lookup: CDR1 SGHTA, CDR2 FQGNSA. The CDR3 spans 18 residues. The CDR3 DNA reads as TGTGCCAGCAGCACGGTCGGGACTAGCGGGAGTCACTACAATGAGCAGTTCTTC. Encoded protein: CASSTVGTSGSHYNEQFF.

As for this clone: Other DNA sequences of this sample code for an identical CDR3. The rearrangement uses TRBV11-2 and TRBJ1-3; D is unclear. This CDR3 has 13 amino acids. Germline V gene data show CDR1 as SGHAT and CDR2 as FQNNGV. The V end was cut by 2 bases, the J end by 4 bases, with 6 bases between. The CDR3 nucleotides read TGTGCCAGCAGCTTACAACTAGGAAACACCATATATTTT. Residues: CASSLQLGNTIYF.

The gene calls are TRBV5-6 and TRBJ2-1; 13 bases are shared with TRBD2. The V gene end was trimmed by 4 bases and the J gene end by 13 bases; junction bases not matched to a gene: 5. The CDR3 extends over 13 amino acids. Germline V gene lookup returns CDR1 SGHDT and CDR2 YYEEEE. Here the CDR3 reads CASSRGTSGNQFF. The CDR3 DNA reads TGTGCCAGCAGCCGGGGGACTAGCGGGAATCAGTTCTTC.

As for this clone: The same CDR3 arises from other DNA sequences in this sample as well. V is TRBV6-5 and J is TRBJ1-5, with D possibly TRBD1 on 5 matching bases. This CDR3 region has 14 residues. Trimming stripped 6 bases from V and 3 bases from J, with 12 bases between. Germline CDR1 reads MNHEY; CDR2 reads SVGAGI. The CDR3 protein is CASSRDLLNQPQHF. The CDR3 DNA sequence: TGTGCCAGCAGCCGGGACCTCCTCAATCAGCCCCAGCATTTT.

This clone was picked up one time. The chain carries TRBV28 and TRBJ1-2; TRBD1 agrees at 8 bases. V was clipped by 5 bases and J by 3 bases; unmatched bases: 11. The CDR3 runs 16 residues. The germline V gene encodes CDR1 MDHEN and CDR2 SYDVKM. CDR3 loop: CASSNEWDRLDYGYTF. The CDR3 DNA follows: TGTGCCAGCAGTAATGAGTGGGACAGGCTCGACTATGGCTACACCTTC.

V and J are TRBV18 and TRBJ1-1, with TRBD1 identical over 8 bases. CDR1 is KGHSH and CDR2 is LQKENI in the germline V gene. The CDR3 covers 15 residues. The V segment lost 2 bases and the J segment 1 base; nucleotides outside the gene matches: 3. CDR3 residues: CASSPMGQENTEAFF. Here the CDR3 DNA reads TGTGCCAGCTCACCAATGGGACAGGAGAACACTGAAGCTTTCTTT. Supplemented by reference TRBV18 and TRBJ1-1, the full variable domain reads NAGVMQNPRHLVRRRGQEARLRCSPMKGHSHVYWYRQLPEEGLKFMVYLQKENIIDESGMPKERFSAEFPKEGPSILRIQQVVRGDSAAYFCASSPMGQENTEAFFGQGTRLTVV.

The chain carries TRBV5-4 and TRBJ1-4, with D uncertain. Trimming took off 4 bases at V and 15 bases at J, with 25 bases between the two ends. This CDR3 has 15 amino acids. Germline CDR1 reads SGHNT; CDR2 reads YYREEE (reference sequence). CDR3 sequence reads: CASSPTPGTPNRMFF. The CDR3 DNA reads TGTGCCAGCAGCCCGACTCCAGGAACCCCGAATCGAATGTTTTTT.

This clone appeared once. The J gene is TRBJ2-5, the V gene TRBV6-1; 12 nucleotides agree with TRBD2. After removal of 4 bases from V and 5 bases from J, the junction contained 11 bases not matched to a gene. CDR3 length: 17 residues. Germline V gene sequence: CDR1 MNHNS, CDR2 SASEGT. The CDR3, as DNA: TGTGCCAGCAGTGGACCCGCTAGCGGGAGGGCCGGGGAGACCCAGTACTTC. Translation gives CASSGPASGRAGETQYF.

This CDR3 is CASSRSTGGASGYTF. The CDR3 region has the DNA TGTGCCAGCAGCCGCTCGACAGGGGGCGCAAGTGGCTACACCTTC. The chain uses TRBV7-2 and TRBJ1-2; 10 bases match TRBD1. J lost 7 bases, V lost 5 bases, and 10 bases had no gene match. Germline V lookup: CDR1 SGHTA, CDR2 FQGNSA. The CDR3 is 15 residues long. Full variable domain (outside the CDR3, taken from reference TRBV7-2 and TRBJ1-2): GAGVSQSPSNKVTEKGKDVELRCDPISGHTALYWYRQSLGQGLEFLIYFQGNSAPDKSGLPSDRFSAERTGGSVSTLTIQRTQQEDSAVYLCASSRSTGGASGYTFGSGTRLTVV.

V gene TRBV25-1 combines with J gene TRBJ2-2; tentative D call: TRBD2 (5 bases). The CDR3 is 16 residues long. V lost 7 bases to trimming and J lost 0 bases, with 15 bases between them. CDR1 and CDR2 from the germline V gene are MGHDK and SYGVNS. DNA for the CDR3: TGTGCCAGCACCCAACCGGGCGGGCCGAACACCGGGGAGCTGTTTTTT. Translation: CASTQPGGPNTGELFF.

The V gene is TRBV11-2, the J gene TRBJ2-3; D is perhaps TRBD2 (6 bases). Germline V gene lookup returns CDR1 SGHAT and CDR2 FQNNGV. V shed 1 base and J shed 5 bases, with 10 bases lying between them. The CDR3 sequence is 14 residues long. CDR3 nucleotides: TGTGCCAGCAGCTTAGTTGGTAGCGGAGATACGCAGTATTTT. This gives the protein CASSLVGSGDTQYF.